The 26 T cell receptor beta chains presented below share a single source sample, sequenced in a study of CD8 T cells in Susac syndrome. Reverse transcription of roughly 0.45 to 1 ug RNA was performed with random hexamers. One entry per CDR3 protein, called by TCRdb with MiXCR from the immunoSEQ multiplex PCR reads. The sample records 95,000 to 150,000 distinct CDR3 sequences, roughly 94% being singletons. The specimen was CD8+ T cells from PBMCs. Receptors originate from a human donor with Susac syndrome.

The chain links TRBV20-1 to TRBJ1-2, with 7 nucleotides matching TRBD1. J was trimmed by 8 bases and V by 5 bases; bases with no gene match: 5. Germline V gives CDR1 DFQATT, CDR2 SNEGSKA (reference sequence). The CDR3 contains 11 residues. Here the CDR3 DNA reads TGCAGTGCTTTGACAGGGTTAGGCTACACCTTC. It specifies CSALTGLGYTF.

V gene TRBV29-1 combines with J gene TRBJ1-1; D remains unclear. V shed 3 bases and J shed 0 bases, with 11 bases lying between them. This CDR3 has 14 residues. CDR1 SQVTM and CDR2 ANQGSEA come from the germline V gene. The CDR3 DNA sequence: TGCAGCGTTGATCTGATGGGCTTGAACACTGAAGCTTTCTTT. Its translation: CSVDLMGLNTEAFF.

V and J are TRBV25-1 and TRBJ2-7; D is uncertain. Trimming took 1 base from V and 2 from J, leaving 12 bases between them. The CDR3 covers 15 residues. Germline CDR1 reads MGHDK; CDR2 reads SYGVNS. The CDR3, as DNA: TGTGCCAGCAGTGAATTCGGTCAGGCACCCTACGAGCAGTACTTC. It encodes CASSEFGQAPYEQYF.

V and J are TRBV6-6 and TRBJ1-1; D is unresolved. CDR1 and CDR2 (germline): MNHNY, SVGAGI (reference sequence). The CDR3 has 10 amino acids. Trimming removed 8 bases at V and 3 bases at J, with 4 bases between. In DNA form, the CDR3 reads TGTGCCAGCGGGGACACTGAAGCTTTCTTT. Translated, it gives CASGDTEAFF.

Only a few counts were recorded for this clonotype. This chain uses TRBV19 with TRBJ2-7; 7 nucleotides match TRBD1. This CDR3 region has 15 residues. Germline V gene lookup returns CDR1 LNHDA and CDR2 SQIVND (reference sequence). The V segment lost 5 bases and the J segment 0 bases; nucleotides outside the gene matches: 7. DNA for the CDR3: TGTGCCAGTAGTCTGAGGACAGGAGGCTCCTACGAGCAGTACTTC. Encoded protein: CASSLRTGGSYEQYF.

The chain combines TRBV25-1 with TRBJ1-1; the match to TRBD1 covers 7 bases. The V and J ends lost 2 bases and 0 bases, in that order; junction bases with no gene match: 9. Germline V gene sequence: CDR1 MGHDK, CDR2 SYGVNS. This CDR3 is built from 17 residues. CDR3 amino acids: CASSELPQGTLNTEAFF. The CDR3 region has the DNA TGTGCCAGCAGTGAACTCCCACAGGGGACCCTGAACACTGAAGCTTTCTTT.

The chain links TRBV12-3 or TRBV12-4 to TRBJ2-7; D not certain. The CDR3 is 13 amino acids. V lost 3 bases, J lost 6 bases, and 12 bases lay in between. CDR3 sequence: CASSLSTSTEQYF. For the CDR3, the DNA is TGTGCCAGCAGTTTGTCCACGAGCACCGAGCAGTACTTC.

The chain recombines TRBV5-4 with TRBJ2-7; D unresolved. CDR3 length equals 15 residues. With 0 bases removed from V and 0 bases from J, the gap between germline ends came to 10 bases. Germline CDR1 SGHNT, CDR2 YYREEE (reference sequence). The CDR3 is CASSLDDGSSYEQYF. In DNA form, the CDR3 reads TGTGCCAGCAGCTTGGATGACGGAAGCTCCTACGAGCAGTACTTC.

With regard to this clonotype: A junction boundary mismatches the germline segment, possibly from a read error. This chain links TRBV12-3 or TRBV12-4 with TRBJ1-4; 7 positions match TRBD1. This CDR3 has 12 residues. CDR3 sequence (DNA): TGTGCCACCAGTGTCAGGGGGGAAAAACTGTTTTTT. This gives the protein CATSVRGEKLFF.

DNA for the CDR3: TGTGCCAGCAGCCCAGGACAGGATCTAAAGACCCAGTACTTC. Translation gives CASSPGQDLKTQYF. The V call is TRBV13, the J call TRBJ2-5; TRBD1 matches 7 bases. Losses at the gene ends were 5 bases for V and 6 bases for J; bases not matched to a gene: 9. The germline CDR1 and CDR2 sequences are PRHDT and FYEKMQ (reference sequence). The CDR3 runs 14 residues.

The chain has TRBV18 and TRBJ1-1, with D maybe TRBD1 (5 bases). Trimming shortened V by 5 bases and J by 7 bases, and 14 bases separated the two germline ends. CDR1 KGHSH and CDR2 LQKENI come from the germline V gene. The CDR3 runs to 13 residues. The CDR3 nucleotides are TGTGCCAGCTCAACCACGACAGAGGGTGAAGCTTTCTTT. Its protein is CASSTTTEGEAFF.

The V call is TRBV14, the J call TRBJ2-3; D is unresolved. The CDR3 contains 14 residues. V was shortened by 0 bases and J by 3 bases, with 7 bases between the two germline ends. The germline CDR1 and CDR2 sequences are SGHDN and FVKESK. Written as DNA, the CDR3 is TGTGCCAGCAGCCAAGACCCTCAGACAGATACGCAGTATTTT. Its protein is CASSQDPQTDTQYF.

The gene calls are TRBV5-1 and TRBJ2-7, with 13 nucleotides matching TRBD2. This CDR3 comprises 16 residues. The ends lost 3 bases at V and 2 bases at J; junction bases unmatched: 5. The germline V gene encodes CDR1 SGHRS and CDR2 YFSETQ. CDR3 residues: CASSSWTSGGPYEQYF. CDR3 sequence (DNA): TGCGCCAGCAGCTCCTGGACTAGCGGGGGCCCCTACGAGCAGTACTTC.

The CDR3 region is CASSIGTGYNEQFF. CDR3 bases: TGTGCCAGCAGTATAGGCACAGGGTACAATGAGCAGTTCTTC. The V call is TRBV27, the J call TRBJ2-1, with D possibly being TRBD1 (6 bases). This CDR3 contains 14 residues. V was cut by 5 bases and J by 4 bases, with 12 bases left in between. CDR1 is MNHEY, CDR2 SMNVEV, per germline (reference sequence).

The rearrangement uses TRBV9 and TRBJ2-7; the D gene could be TRBD1 or TRBD2 (5 bases each). Trimming removed 2 bases at V and 0 bases at J, with 12 bases between. Germline CDR1 and CDR2: SGDLS and YYNGEE. The CDR3 consists of 15 residues. CDR3 in DNA: TGTGCCAGCAGCGTGGACACGGGGACCTCCTACGAGCAGTACTTC. Translated: CASSVDTGTSYEQYF.

J is TRBJ2-7 and V is TRBV24-1; D may be TRBD2 (6 bases). Germline V CDR1 and CDR2: KGHDR, SFDVKD. Trimming pared 5 bases from V and 5 bases from J, leaving 12 bases between. There are 13 residues in the CDR3. The CDR3 DNA sequence: TGTGCCACCAGTGGCGGGGCCAGCGACGAGCAGTACTTC. Translating it yields CATSGGASDEQYF.

This clonotype came up once. The rearrangement links TRBV7-9 to TRBJ1-4, with D unresolved. Germline values: CDR1 SEHNR, CDR2 FQNEAQ (reference sequence). CDR3 length equals 14 residues. V gave up 1 base and J gave up 8 bases, with 11 bases separating them. DNA of the CDR3: TGTGCCAGCAGCTTAGGCCATGAGAGCGAAAAACTGTTTTTT. It specifies CASSLGHESEKLFF.

The gene calls are TRBV12-3 or TRBV12-4 and TRBJ1-2, with D possibly being TRBD1 (6 bases). The V gene lost 5 bases and the J gene lost 4 bases, with 17 bases spanning the gap. The CDR3 consists of 15 residues. The chain's CDR3 is CASSPTPQGGYGYTF. The DNA for the CDR3 is TGTGCCAGCAGTCCTACCCCACAGGGAGGCTATGGCTACACCTTC.

The CDR3 coding sequence is TGTGCCAGCAGTCCGCGGCAGGTTTCTAACTATGGCTACACCTTC. Its protein product is CASSPRQVSNYGYTF. The J gene is TRBJ1-2, the V gene TRBV6-5; D remains ambiguous. CDR1 is MNHEY and CDR2 is SVGAGI in the germline V gene. There are 15 residues in the CDR3. V gave up 5 bases and J gave up 0 bases, with 13 bases separating them.

The CDR3, as DNA: TGTGCTAGTGGTTTAACAACAGGGGACTCTGGGGCCAACGTCCTGACTTTC. Residues: CASGLTTGDSGANVLTF. V usage is TRBV12-5 and J usage is TRBJ2-6, with TRBD1 identical over 7 bases. J gave up 0 bases and V 3 bases, and 5 bases lay outside the gene matches. Germline CDR1 is LGHNT and CDR2 is FRNRAP. The CDR3 totals 17 residues. Drawing the rest from reference TRBV12-5 and TRBJ2-6, the complete variable domain is DARVTQTPRHKVTEMGQEVTMRCQPILGHNTVFWYRQTMMQGLELLAYFRNRAPLDDSGMPKDRFSAEMPDATLATLKIQPSEPRDSAVYFCASGLTTGDSGANVLTFGAGSRLTVL.

V is TRBV6-2 or TRBV6-3 and J is TRBJ2-1; D ambiguous. The CDR3 runs 14 residues. The V and J ends lost 4 bases and 7 bases respectively, with 14 bases between them. Germline V gene lookup returns CDR1 MNHEY and CDR2 SVGEGT. The CDR3 here is CASSLETLRNEQFF. The CDR3 DNA reads as TGTGCCAGCAGTTTGGAGACCCTTAGGAATGAGCAGTTCTTC.

The chain has TRBV7-2 and TRBJ2-3; 9 nucleotides line up with TRBD2. The CDR3 is made up of 15 amino acids. Looked up from germline, CDR1 is SGHTA and CDR2 is FQGNSA. Trimming removed 5 bases from V and 6 bases from J; junction bases left unmatched: 9. CDR3 in DNA: TGTGCCAGCAGCCCCCGGACTAGCGCGAAGGATACGCAGTATTTT. This encodes CASSPRTSAKDTQYF.

The V call is TRBV4-1, the J call TRBJ2-7; unclear D gene. V shed 0 bases and J shed 0 bases, with 6 bases lying between them. Germline V gene sequence: CDR1 MGHRA, CDR2 YSYEKL. The CDR3 covers 14 residues. CDR3 region: CASSQDTSSYEQYF. The CDR3 coding sequence is TGCGCCAGCAGCCAAGATACCAGCTCCTACGAGCAGTACTTC.

The chain joins TRBV3-1 to TRBJ2-7; the D call may be TRBD1 or TRBD2 (5 bases each). Germline values: CDR1 LGHDT, CDR2 YNNKEL (reference sequence). CDR3 size: 15 residues. V was pared by 4 bases and J by 2 bases, with 15 bases between. CDR3 residues: CASSPPGTGAYEQYF. The CDR3 DNA is TGTGCCAGCAGCCCGCCCGGGACGGGCGCCTACGAGCAGTACTTC.

The chain is built from TRBV30 and TRBJ2-5, with 9 bases lining up with TRBD1. CDR1 and CDR2 (germline): GTSNPN, SVGIG (reference sequence). The CDR3 has 12 amino acids. J lost 7 bases, V lost 7 bases, and 7 bases had no gene match. CDR3 DNA sequence: TGTGCCTCCCTCGGGGGACAGGGGACCCAGTACTTC. The encoded protein is CASLGGQGTQYF.

In this sample, this clonotype turned up once. This rearrangement joins TRBV20-1 to TRBJ1-1; D uncertain. Germline V gene data show CDR1 as DFQATT and CDR2 as SNEGSKA (reference sequence). This CDR3 spans 11 amino acids. Trimming left V 1 base short and J 11 bases short, with 11 bases between. CDR3 sequence (DNA): TGCAGTGCTAGAGTAGTTTCAATCGCTTTCTTT. Translating it yields CSARVVSIAFF.